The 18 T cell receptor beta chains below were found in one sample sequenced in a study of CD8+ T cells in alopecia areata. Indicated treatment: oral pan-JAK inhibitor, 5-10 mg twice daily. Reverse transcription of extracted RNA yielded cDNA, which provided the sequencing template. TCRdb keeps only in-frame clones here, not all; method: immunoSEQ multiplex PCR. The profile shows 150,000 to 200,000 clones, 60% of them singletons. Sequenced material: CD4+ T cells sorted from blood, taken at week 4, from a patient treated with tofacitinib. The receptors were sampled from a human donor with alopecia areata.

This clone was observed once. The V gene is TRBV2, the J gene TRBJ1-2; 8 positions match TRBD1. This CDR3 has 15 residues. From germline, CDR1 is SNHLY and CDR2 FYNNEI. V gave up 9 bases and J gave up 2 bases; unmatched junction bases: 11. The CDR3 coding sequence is TGTGCCAGTGCATCCTCAACAGGGGGGAACTATGGCTACACCTTC. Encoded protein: CASASSTGGNYGYTF.

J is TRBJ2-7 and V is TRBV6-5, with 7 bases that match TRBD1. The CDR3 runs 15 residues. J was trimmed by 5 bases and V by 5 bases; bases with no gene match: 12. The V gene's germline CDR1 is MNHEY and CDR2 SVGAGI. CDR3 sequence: CASSRMRQGPHEQYF. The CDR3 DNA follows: TGTGCCAGCAGTCGAATGCGACAGGGTCCCCACGAGCAGTACTTC.

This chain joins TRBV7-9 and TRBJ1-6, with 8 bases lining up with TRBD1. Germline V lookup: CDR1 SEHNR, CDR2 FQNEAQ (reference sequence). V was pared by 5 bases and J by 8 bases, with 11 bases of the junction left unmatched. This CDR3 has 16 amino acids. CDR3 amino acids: CASSQALDRGDSPLHF. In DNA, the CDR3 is TGTGCCAGCAGCCAAGCTCTCGACAGGGGCGATTCACCCCTCCACTTT.

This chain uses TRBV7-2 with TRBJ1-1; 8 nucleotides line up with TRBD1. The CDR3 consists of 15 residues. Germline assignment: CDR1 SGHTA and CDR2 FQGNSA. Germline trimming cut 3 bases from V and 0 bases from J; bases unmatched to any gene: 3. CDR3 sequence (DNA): TGTGCCAGCAGCTTTACAGGGGGATTGAACACTGAAGCTTTCTTT. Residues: CASSFTGGLNTEAFF. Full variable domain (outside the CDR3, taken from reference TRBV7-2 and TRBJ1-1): GAGVSQSPSNKVTEKGKDVELRCDPISGHTALYWYRQSLGQGLEFLIYFQGNSAPDKSGLPSDRFSAERTGGSVSTLTIQRTQQEDSAVYLCASSFTGGLNTEAFFGQGTRLTVV.

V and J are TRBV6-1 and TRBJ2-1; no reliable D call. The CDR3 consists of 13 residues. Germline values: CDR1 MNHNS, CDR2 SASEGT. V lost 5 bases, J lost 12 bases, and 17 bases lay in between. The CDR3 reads CASSRERGMGQFF. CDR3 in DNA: TGTGCCAGCAGTAGAGAGAGAGGCATGGGGCAGTTCTTC.

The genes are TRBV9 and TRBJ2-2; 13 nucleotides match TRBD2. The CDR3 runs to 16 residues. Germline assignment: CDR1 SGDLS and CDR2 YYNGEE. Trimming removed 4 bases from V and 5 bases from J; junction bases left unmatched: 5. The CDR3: CASSLGLAGFTGELFF. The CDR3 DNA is TGTGCCAGCAGCCTGGGACTAGCGGGGTTTACCGGGGAGCTGTTTTTT.

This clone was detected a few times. CDR3 loop: CASTRHTGELFF. As DNA, the CDR3 is TGTGCCAGTACTCGCCACACCGGGGAGCTGTTTTTT. The chain is built from TRBV25-1 and TRBJ2-2, with no clear D. Germline assignment: CDR1 MGHDK and CDR2 SYGVNS. The germline V and J ends were trimmed by 9 bases and 3 bases, with 8 bases remaining between them. The CDR3 runs 12 residues.

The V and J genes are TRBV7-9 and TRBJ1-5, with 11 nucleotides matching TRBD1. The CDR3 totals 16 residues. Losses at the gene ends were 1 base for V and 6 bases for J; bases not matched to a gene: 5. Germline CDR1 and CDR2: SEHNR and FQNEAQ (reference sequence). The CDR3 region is CASSLGGGQGAQPQHF. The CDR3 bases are TGTGCCAGCAGCTTAGGAGGTGGACAGGGGGCTCAGCCCCAGCATTTT.

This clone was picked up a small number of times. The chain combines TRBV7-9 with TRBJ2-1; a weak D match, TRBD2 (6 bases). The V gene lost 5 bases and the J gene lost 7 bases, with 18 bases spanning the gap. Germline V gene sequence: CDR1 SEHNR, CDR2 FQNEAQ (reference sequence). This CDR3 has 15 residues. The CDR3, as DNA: TGTGCCAGCAGCCTAGTGAATGCGGGACTTAATGAGCAGTTCTTC. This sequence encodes CASSLVNAGLNEQFF.

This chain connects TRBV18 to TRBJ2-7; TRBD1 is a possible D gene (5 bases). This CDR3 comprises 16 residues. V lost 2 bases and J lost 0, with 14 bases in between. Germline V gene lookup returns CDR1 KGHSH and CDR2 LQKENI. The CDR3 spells CASSPTRQTLSYEQYF. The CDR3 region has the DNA TGTGCCAGCTCACCAACCAGACAGACTCTCTCCTACGAGCAGTACTTC.

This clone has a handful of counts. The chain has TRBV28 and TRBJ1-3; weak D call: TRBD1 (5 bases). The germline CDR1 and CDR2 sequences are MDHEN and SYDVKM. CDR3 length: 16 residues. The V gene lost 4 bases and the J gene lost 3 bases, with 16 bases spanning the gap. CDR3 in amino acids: CASSSPGGGSGNTIYF. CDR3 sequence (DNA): TGTGCCAGCAGTTCCCCGGGCGGGGGAAGTGGAAACACCATATATTTT.

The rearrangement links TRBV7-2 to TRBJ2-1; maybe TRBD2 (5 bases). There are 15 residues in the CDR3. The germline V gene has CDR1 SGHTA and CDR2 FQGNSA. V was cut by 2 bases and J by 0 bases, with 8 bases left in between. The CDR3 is CASSLRGPSYNEQFF. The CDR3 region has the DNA TGTGCCAGCAGCTTACGGGGTCCCTCCTACAATGAGCAGTTCTTC. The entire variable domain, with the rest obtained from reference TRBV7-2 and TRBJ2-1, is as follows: GAGVSQSPSNKVTEKGKDVELRCDPISGHTALYWYRQSLGQGLEFLIYFQGNSAPDKSGLPSDRFSAERTGGSVSTLTIQRTQQEDSAVYLCASSLRGPSYNEQFFGPGTRLTVL.

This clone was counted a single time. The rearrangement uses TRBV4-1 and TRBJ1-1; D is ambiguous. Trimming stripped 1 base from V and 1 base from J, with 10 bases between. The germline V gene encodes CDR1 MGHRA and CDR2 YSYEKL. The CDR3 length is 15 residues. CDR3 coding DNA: TGCGCCAGCAGCCAAGTTGTAGTCAAGAACACTGAAGCTTTCTTT. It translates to CASSQVVVKNTEAFF.

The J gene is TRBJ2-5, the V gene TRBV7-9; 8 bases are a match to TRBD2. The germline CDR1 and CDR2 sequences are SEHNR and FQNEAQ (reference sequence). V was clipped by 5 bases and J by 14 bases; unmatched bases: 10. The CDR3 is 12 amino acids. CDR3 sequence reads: CASSARLAPDYF. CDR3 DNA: TGTGCCAGCAGCGCGCGACTAGCGCCGGATTACTTC. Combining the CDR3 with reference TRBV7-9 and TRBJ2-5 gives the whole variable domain DTGVSQNPRHKITKRGQNVTFRCDPISEHNRLYWYRQTLGQGPEFLTYFQNEAQLEKSRLLSDRFSAERPKGSFSTLEIQRTEQGDSAMYLCASSARLAPDYFGPGTRLLVL.

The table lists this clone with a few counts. This CDR3 reads CSVEGRVPTGELFF. The DNA of the CDR3 is TGCAGCGTTGAGGGTCGGGTCCCCACCGGGGAGCTGTTTTTT. The rearrangement links TRBV29-1 to TRBJ2-2; no firm D call. V shed 3 bases and J shed 4 bases, with 12 bases lying between them. The germline CDR1 and CDR2 sequences are SQVTM and ANQGSEA. This CDR3 contains 14 residues.

The CDR3 DNA reads TGCAGCGTTGAAGCCGAGGGGTCCGAGCAGTACTTC. This gives the protein CSVEAEGSEQYF. This chain links TRBV29-1 with TRBJ2-7; D tentatively fits TRBD1 or TRBD2 (5 bases each). Germline V gene data show CDR1 as SQVTM and CDR2 as ANQGSEA. This CDR3 has 12 amino acids. V gave up 1 base and J gave up 6 bases, with 10 bases separating them.

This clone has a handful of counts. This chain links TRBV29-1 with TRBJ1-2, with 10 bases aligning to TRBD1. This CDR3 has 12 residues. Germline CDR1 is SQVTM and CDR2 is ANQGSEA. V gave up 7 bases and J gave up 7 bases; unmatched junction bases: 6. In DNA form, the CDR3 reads TGCAGCGGGACAGGGGGAATGGGTGGCTACACCTTC. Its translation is CSGTGGMGGYTF.

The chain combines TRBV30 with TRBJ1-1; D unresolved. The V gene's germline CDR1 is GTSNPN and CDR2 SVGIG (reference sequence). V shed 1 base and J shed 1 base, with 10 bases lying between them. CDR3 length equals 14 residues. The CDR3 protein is CAWSATITNTEAFF. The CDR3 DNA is TGTGCCTGGAGTGCGACAATCACGAACACTGAAGCTTTCTTT.